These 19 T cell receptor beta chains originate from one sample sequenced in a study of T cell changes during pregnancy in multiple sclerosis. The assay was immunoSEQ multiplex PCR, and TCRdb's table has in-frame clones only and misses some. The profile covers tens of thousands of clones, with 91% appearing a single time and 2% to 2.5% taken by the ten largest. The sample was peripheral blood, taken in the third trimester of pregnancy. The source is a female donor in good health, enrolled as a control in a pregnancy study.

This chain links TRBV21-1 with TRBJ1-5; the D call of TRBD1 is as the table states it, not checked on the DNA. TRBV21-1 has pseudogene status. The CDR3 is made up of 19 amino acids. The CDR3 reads CASSKGEAGGADSNQPQHF. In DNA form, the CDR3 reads TGTGCCAGCAGCAAAGGGGAGGCAGGGGGCGCCGACAGCAATCAGCCCCAGCATTTT.

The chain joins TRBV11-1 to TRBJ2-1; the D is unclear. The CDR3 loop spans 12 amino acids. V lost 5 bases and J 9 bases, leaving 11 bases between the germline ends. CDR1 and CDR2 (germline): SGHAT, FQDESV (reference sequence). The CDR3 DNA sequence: TGTGCCAGCAGCCCGAGCCAGGTTGAGCAGTTCTTC. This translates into CASSPSQVEQFF.

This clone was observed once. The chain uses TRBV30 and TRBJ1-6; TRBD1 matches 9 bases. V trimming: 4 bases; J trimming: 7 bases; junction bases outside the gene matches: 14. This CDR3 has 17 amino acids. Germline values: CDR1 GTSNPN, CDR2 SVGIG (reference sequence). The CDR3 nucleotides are TGTGCCTGGACGAAATTGGACAGGGGCGATGAAAATTCACCCCTCCACTTT. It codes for CAWTKLDRGDENSPLHF. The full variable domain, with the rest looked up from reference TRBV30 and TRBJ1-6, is SQTIHQWPATLVQPVGSPLSLECTVEGTSNPNLYWYRQAAGRGLQLLFYSVGIGQISSEVPQNLSASRPQDRQFILSSKKLLLSDSGFYLCAWTKLDRGDENSPLHFGNGTRLTVT.

The CDR3 DNA follows: TGTGCCAGCAGTTCTCCGGGATCCAGCACAGATACGCAGTATTTT. It codes for CASSSPGSSTDTQYF. The chain links TRBV27 to TRBJ2-3, with D perhaps TRBD2 (5 bases). CDR3 length: 15 residues. Trimming left V 4 bases short and J 0 bases short, with 11 bases between. Germline values: CDR1 MNHEY, CDR2 SMNVEV (reference sequence).

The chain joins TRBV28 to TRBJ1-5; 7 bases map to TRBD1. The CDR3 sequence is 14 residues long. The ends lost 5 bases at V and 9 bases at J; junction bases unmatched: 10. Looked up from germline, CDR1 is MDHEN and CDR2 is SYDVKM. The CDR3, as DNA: TGTGCCAGCAGTGACAGGGACCTTCTAGCGCCCCAGCATTTT. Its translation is CASSDRDLLAPQHF.

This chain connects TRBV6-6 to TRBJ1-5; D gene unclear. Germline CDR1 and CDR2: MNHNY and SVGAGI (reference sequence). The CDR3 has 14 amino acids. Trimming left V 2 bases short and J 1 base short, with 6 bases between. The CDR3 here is CASSYLGSNQPQHF. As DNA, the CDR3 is TGTGCCAGCAGTTACCTTGGCAGCAATCAGCCCCAGCATTTT.

The CDR3 sequence is CASSPEGGGTNEKLFF. In DNA, the CDR3 is TGTGCCAGCAGCCCTGAAGGTGGGGGGACTAATGAAAAACTGTTTTTT. This chain links TRBV11-2 with TRBJ1-4, with a weak D call TRBD1 (5 bases). Germline V CDR1 and CDR2: SGHAT, FQNNGV. The length of the CDR3 is 16 residues. Trimming shortened V by 5 bases and J by 2 bases, and 15 bases separated the two germline ends.

CDR3 loop: CASSGTSREETF. The CDR3 nucleotides are TGTGCCAGCAGCGGCACTTCCAGGGAGGAAACCTTC. This chain links TRBV11-1 with TRBJ1-2; the D gene is possibly TRBD1 (5 bases). V was shortened by 5 bases and J by 14 bases, with 18 bases between the two germline ends. CDR1 and CDR2 (germline): SGHAT, FQDESV (reference sequence). CDR3 length: 12 amino acids.

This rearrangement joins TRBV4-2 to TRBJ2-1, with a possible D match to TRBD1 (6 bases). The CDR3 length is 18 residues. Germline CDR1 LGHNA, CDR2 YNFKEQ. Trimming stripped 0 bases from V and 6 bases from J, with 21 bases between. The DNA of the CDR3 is TGTGCCAGCAGCCAAGATGCTTTGGCAGGGGTTGGGGTCAATGAGCAGTTCTTC. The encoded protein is CASSQDALAGVGVNEQFF.

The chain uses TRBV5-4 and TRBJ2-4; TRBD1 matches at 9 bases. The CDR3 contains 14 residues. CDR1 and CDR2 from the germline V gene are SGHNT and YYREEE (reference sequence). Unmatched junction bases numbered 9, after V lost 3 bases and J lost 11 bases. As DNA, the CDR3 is TGTGCCAGCAGCTCGGCCGGGACAGGGAACGTTCAGTACTTC. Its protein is CASSSAGTGNVQYF.

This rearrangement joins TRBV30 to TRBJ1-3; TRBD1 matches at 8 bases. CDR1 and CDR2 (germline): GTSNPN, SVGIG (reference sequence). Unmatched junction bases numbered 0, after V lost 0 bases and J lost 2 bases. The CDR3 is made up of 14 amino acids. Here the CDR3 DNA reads TGTGCCTGGAGTGTACAGGGGGCTGGAAACACCATATATTTT. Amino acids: CAWSVQGAGNTIYF.

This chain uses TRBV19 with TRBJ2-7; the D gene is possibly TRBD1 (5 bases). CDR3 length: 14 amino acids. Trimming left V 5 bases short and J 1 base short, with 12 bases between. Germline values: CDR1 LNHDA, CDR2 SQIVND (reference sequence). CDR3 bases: TGTGCCAGTAGTCCGCCAGGGCGGTCCTACGAGCAGTACTTC. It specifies CASSPPGRSYEQYF.

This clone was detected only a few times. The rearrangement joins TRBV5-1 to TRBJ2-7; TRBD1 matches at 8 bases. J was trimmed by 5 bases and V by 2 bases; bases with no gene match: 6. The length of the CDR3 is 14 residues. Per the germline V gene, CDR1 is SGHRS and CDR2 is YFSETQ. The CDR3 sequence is CASSLQGVGHEQYF. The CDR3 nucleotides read TGCGCCAGCAGCTTACAGGGGGTCGGGCACGAGCAGTACTTC. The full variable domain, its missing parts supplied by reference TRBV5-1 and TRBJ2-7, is KAGVTQTPRYLIKTRGQQVTLSCSPISGHRSVSWYQQTPGQGLQFLFEYFSETQRNKGNFPGRFSGRQFSNSRSEMNVSTLELGDSALYLCASSLQGVGHEQYFGPGTRLTVT.

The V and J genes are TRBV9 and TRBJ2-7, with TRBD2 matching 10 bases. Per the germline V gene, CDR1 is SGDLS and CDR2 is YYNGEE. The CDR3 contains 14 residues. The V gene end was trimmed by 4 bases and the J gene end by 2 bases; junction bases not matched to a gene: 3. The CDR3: CASSIAGGTYEQYF. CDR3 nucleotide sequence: TGTGCCAGCAGCATAGCGGGGGGCACCTACGAGCAGTACTTC.

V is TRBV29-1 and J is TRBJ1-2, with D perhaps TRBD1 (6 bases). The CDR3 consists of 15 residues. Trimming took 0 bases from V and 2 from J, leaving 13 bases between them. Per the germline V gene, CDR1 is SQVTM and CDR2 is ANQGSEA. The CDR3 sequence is CSVEEPDRMNYGYTF. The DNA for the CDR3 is TGCAGCGTTGAAGAGCCGGACAGAATGAACTATGGCTACACCTTC. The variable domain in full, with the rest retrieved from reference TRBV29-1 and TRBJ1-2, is SAVISQKPSRDICQRGTSLTIQCQVDSQVTMMFWYRQQPGQSLTLIATANQGSEATYESGFVIDKFPISRPNLTFSTLTVSNMSPEDSSIYLCSVEEPDRMNYGYTFGSGTRLTVV.

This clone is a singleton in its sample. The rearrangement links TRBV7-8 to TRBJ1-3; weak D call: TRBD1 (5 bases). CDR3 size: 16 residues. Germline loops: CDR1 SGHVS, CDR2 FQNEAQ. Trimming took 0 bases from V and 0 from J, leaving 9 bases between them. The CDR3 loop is CASSLASGGSGNTIYF. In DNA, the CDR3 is TGTGCCAGCAGCTTAGCGTCGGGGGGCTCTGGAAACACCATATATTTT.

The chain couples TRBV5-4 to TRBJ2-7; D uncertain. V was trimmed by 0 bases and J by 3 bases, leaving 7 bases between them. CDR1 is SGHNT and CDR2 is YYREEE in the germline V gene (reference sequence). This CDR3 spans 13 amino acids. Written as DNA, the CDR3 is TGTGCCAGCAGCTTGGGAGCAAGCTACGAGCAGTACTTC. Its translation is CASSLGASYEQYF.

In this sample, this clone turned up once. The CDR3 bases are TGTGCCAGCAGTCTACGATTCACAGATACGCAGTATTTT. Translation gives CASSLRFTDTQYF. The rearrangement joins TRBV6-4 to TRBJ2-3, with D unclear. In germline, CDR1 is MRHNA, CDR2 SNTAGT. The CDR3 loop spans 13 amino acids. Trimming removed 5 bases at V and 2 bases at J, with 8 bases between.

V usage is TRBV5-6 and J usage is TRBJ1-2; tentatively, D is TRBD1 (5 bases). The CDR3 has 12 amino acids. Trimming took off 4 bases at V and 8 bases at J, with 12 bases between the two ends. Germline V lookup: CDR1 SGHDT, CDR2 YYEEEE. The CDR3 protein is CASSEPTDGYTF. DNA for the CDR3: TGTGCCAGCAGCGAACCGACAGACGGCTACACCTTC.